This TCR beta chain came from a study of shared T cell receptors in the human thymus. Libraries were prepared by immunoSEQ multiplex PCR; TCRdb keeps only in-frame clonotypes and omits some of them. This table has more than 550,000 clones, over 75% appearing once. CDR1 is SGHVS, CDR2 FNYEAQ, per germline. The CDR3 is 14 amino acids. With 1 base removed from V and 3 bases from J, the gap between germline ends came to 10 bases. This same sample was also part of a study on human thymus T cells. This second report adds: Obtained as resections during corrective heart surgery, the thymus tissue was then studied. Apparent skewing of V and J gene usage characterized both thymic and blood repertoires. Thymic TCR repertoires of unrelated people reportedly overlapped highly.

What was sequenced was thymocytes. This clonotype was obtained from a girl less than two years old with a congenital heart defect. This chain uses TRBV7-6 with TRBJ2-7, with D hard to call. The CDR3 protein is CASSLGPNYYEQYF. The CDR3 nucleotides read TGTGCCAGCAGCTTAGGCCCGAACTACTACGAGCAGTACTTC.